Following are 10 T cell receptor beta chains from one sample sequenced in a study of blood T cell repertoires in COVID-19. Libraries were prepared by immunoSEQ multiplex PCR; TCRdb keeps only in-frame clonotypes and omits some of them. Of some 240,000 clones listed, around 90% were seen once; the top ten hold approximately 0.77%. Sequenced: peripheral blood. The source is a man between 60 and 75 years old with COVID-19, enrolled during active disease.

The CDR3 loop reads CASSLGGQQETQYF. The CDR3 nucleotides read TGTGCCAGCAGCTTGGGGGGACAGCAAGAGACCCAGTACTTC. This chain joins TRBV5-4 and TRBJ2-5; TRBD1 matches 7 bases. Per the germline V gene, CDR1 is SGHNT and CDR2 is YYREEE (reference sequence). The J segment lost 2 bases and the V segment lost 0 bases, leaving 1 base of the junction unmatched. This CDR3 is built from 14 residues.

The V and J genes are TRBV19 and TRBJ1-1; D perhaps matches TRBD1 (5 bases). The germline gives CDR1 LNHDA, CDR2 SQIVND (reference sequence). The CDR3 runs to 16 residues. V was clipped by 8 bases and J by 0 bases, with 19 bases between them. The CDR3 nucleotides read TGTGCCAGTCAGGGAACCGGGAGATGGATGAACACTGAAGCTTTCTTT. Protein sequence: CASQGTGRWMNTEAFF.

CDR3 bases: TGTGCCAGCAGCCAAGAATTTAAGCTAGCGGGAGTGTCAGAGACCCAGTACTTC. Translation gives CASSQEFKLAGVSETQYF. This rearrangement joins TRBV14 to TRBJ2-5; 10 nucleotides match TRBD2. Germline V CDR1 and CDR2: SGHDN, FVKESK. J was trimmed by 4 bases and V by 0 bases; bases with no gene match: 11. The CDR3 spans 18 residues.

The gene calls are TRBV19 and TRBJ2-2; D may be TRBD1 (5 bases). Germline CDR1 LNHDA, CDR2 SQIVND (reference sequence). V lost 3 bases and J 6 bases, leaving 11 bases between the germline ends. CDR3 length: 14 residues. In DNA form, the CDR3 reads TGTGCCAGTAGTATCCCCTTAGGGGCCGGGGAGCTGTTTTTT. Translation: CASSIPLGAGELFF.

V and J are TRBV6-6 and TRBJ2-1; D is possibly TRBD1 (7 bases). V was shortened by 8 bases and J by 1 base, with 15 bases between the two germline ends. Germline CDR1 reads MNHNY; CDR2 reads SVGAGI (reference sequence). This CDR3 comprises 15 residues. The CDR3 here is CASRPTGRSYNEQFF. In DNA form, the CDR3 reads TGTGCCAGCCGACCGACAGGGAGGTCCTACAATGAGCAGTTCTTC.

The chain links TRBV19 to TRBJ2-3; no reliable D call. The germline V gene encodes CDR1 LNHDA and CDR2 SQIVND (reference sequence). The CDR3 has 13 amino acids. The V gene lost 3 bases and the J gene lost 5 bases, with 9 bases spanning the gap. In nucleotides, the CDR3 is TGTGCCAGTAGTATCTCAAGAGAAGATACGCAGTATTTT. This sequence encodes CASSISREDTQYF.

The gene calls are TRBV7-9 and TRBJ2-7, with TRBD1 matching over 8 bases. The CDR3 has 15 residues. V was clipped by 2 bases and J by 2 bases; unmatched bases: 5. The germline gives CDR1 SEHNR, CDR2 FQNEAQ (reference sequence). CDR3: CASSLQDRVTYEQYF. The DNA for the CDR3 is TGTGCCAGCAGCTTACAGGACAGGGTCACCTACGAGCAGTACTTC. The complete variable domain, with remaining parts taken from reference TRBV7-9 and TRBJ2-7, reads DTGVSQNPRHKITKRGQNVTFRCDPISEHNRLYWYRQTLGQGPEFLTYFQNEAQLEKSRLLSDRFSAERPKGSFSTLEIQRTEQGDSAMYLCASSLQDRVTYEQYFGPGTRLTVT.

The CDR3 here is CASSLGLANTGELFF. CDR3 sequence (DNA): TGTGCCAGCAGCCTCGGACTAGCCAACACCGGGGAGCTGTTTTTT. The V call is TRBV27, the J call TRBJ2-2, with TRBD2 identical over 8 bases. The germline CDR1 and CDR2 sequences are MNHEY and SMNVEV (reference sequence). The CDR3 covers 15 residues. With 6 bases clipped from V and 2 bases from J, the junction kept 5 bases outside the gene matches.

This chain uses TRBV2 with TRBJ2-5, with D unclear. The CDR3 is made up of 13 amino acids. V was cut by 2 bases and J by 5 bases, with 9 bases left in between. Germline CDR1 reads SNHLY; CDR2 reads FYNNEI. CDR3 nucleotides: TGTGCCAGCAGTGAACACAGTGTTGAGACCCAGTACTTC. Its protein product is CASSEHSVETQYF.

The rearrangement uses TRBV10-3 and TRBJ1-3; possibly TRBD1 for D (6 bases). The germline V gene encodes CDR1 ENHRY and CDR2 SYGVKD. Trimming removed 3 bases from V and 4 bases from J, with 13 bases in between. The CDR3 has 15 amino acids. The CDR3 sequence is CAISDSGGRGNTIYF. CDR3 coding DNA: TGTGCCATCAGTGATTCGGGGGGCCGGGGAAACACCATATATTTT.